This note documents a single TCR beta chain sequence. Its antigen is unidentified. This entry comes from a study of OX40 agonist ivuxolimab in advanced cancers. Study at large: Past anti-PD-1, anti-PD-L1 or anti-CTLA-4 therapy was accepted, and 40% to 50% had received some.

Study conclusions and caveats: Average numbers of expanded clones were greater in CD8+ T cells than in CD4+. The investigators did not determine what antigen specificity the expanded peripheral T cells had. At 0.1 to 3.0 mg/kg and by week 6, clonal expansion occurred in CD4+ and CD8+ blood T cells.

TCRdb keeps only in-frame clones here, not all; method: immunoSEQ multiplex PCR. The sample has under 100,000 clones, roughly 92% seen once; the top ten hold more than 9.5%. Per germline, CDR1 SGHTS and CDR2 YDEGEE. The J segment lost 3 bases and the V segment lost 6 bases, leaving 10 bases of the junction unmatched. This CDR3 comprises 16 residues. This sequence was found in an adult with an advanced solid tumor such as melanoma, head and neck, liver or kidney cancer. Sequences were derived from CD4+ or CD8+ T cells sorted from blood, sampled in a trial of the OX40 agonist ivuxolimab. The J gene is TRBJ2-1, the V gene TRBV5-8; 9 bases map to TRBD1. The CDR3 loop is CASTTYRDRVYNEQFF. The CDR3 bases are TGTGCCAGCACCACCTATAGGGACAGGGTCTACAATGAGCAGTTCTTC.